One sample yielded the 20 T cell receptor beta chains listed below, sequenced in a study of T-cell reconstitution after alpha-beta-depleted transplantation in children. TCRbeta library construction was performed incorporating unique molecular identifiers. TCRdb recomputed calls from the PCR reads with MiXCR, one row per CDR3 protein. Counted here are 750,000 to 950,000 distinct CDR3 sequences, approximately 15% occurring once; the ten biggest clones make up about 4.6%. Sequenced material: PBMCs, mostly from graft donor cells, taken 360 days after TCRalphabeta/CD19-depleted stem cell transplant. Every receptor here comes from a male patient under 18 who had a stem cell transplant for acute lymphoblastic leukemia, so the T cells may come from the graft donor.

A few counts support this clonotype. This chain joins TRBV20-1 and TRBJ1-5; the D gene is possibly TRBD1 (5 bases). The length of the CDR3 is 17 residues. The germline V and J ends were trimmed by 1 base and 3 bases, with 19 bases remaining between them. CDR1 DFQATT and CDR2 SNEGSKA come from the germline V gene (reference sequence). DNA for the CDR3: TGCAGTGCTAGAGCACCGATGGGAGGGGCCCACAATCAGCCCCAGCATTTT. As protein: CSARAPMGGAHNQPQHF.

The chain carries TRBV7-9 and TRBJ2-7, with 7 bases matching TRBD2. The germline V gene has CDR1 SEHNR and CDR2 FQNEAQ (reference sequence). The CDR3 is 15 amino acids. The V gene end was trimmed by 5 bases and the J gene end by 3 bases; junction bases not matched to a gene: 10. The CDR3 nucleotides read TGTGCCAGCAGCCCTAAGCGGGAACCCTACTACGAGCAGTACTTC. Translated: CASSPKREPYYEQYF.

The table lists this clonotype with a few counts. The gene calls are TRBV5-1 and TRBJ2-7; unclear D gene. V dropped 0 bases and J dropped 3 bases, with 10 bases sitting between them. The V gene's germline CDR1 is SGHRS and CDR2 YFSETQ. The CDR3 runs 14 residues. CDR3 loop: CASSLEVGGYEQYF. The CDR3 coding sequence is TGCGCCAGCAGCTTGGAGGTGGGTGGCTACGAGCAGTACTTC.

The CDR3 DNA reads as TGTGCCAGCAGCTTAATCACAGGGCGAGGACTAGCGGGGATCCTTTCCGATGAGCAGTTCTTC. Residues: CASSLITGRGLAGILSDEQFF. The genes are TRBV11-1 and TRBJ2-1; the match to TRBD2 covers 12 bases. The V and J ends lost 2 bases and 8 bases, in that order; junction bases with no gene match: 22. There are 21 residues in the CDR3. CDR1 is SGHAT and CDR2 is FQDESV in the germline V gene (reference sequence).

This clonotype was counted ten times or more. The V gene is TRBV20-1, the J gene TRBJ2-4; 10 nucleotides agree with TRBD2. Germline V gives CDR1 DFQATT, CDR2 SNEGSKA (reference sequence). The CDR3 has 15 amino acids. The junction had 2 bases not matched to a gene; V was cut back by 3 bases and J by 0 bases. The CDR3 sequence: CSARPSGRAKNIQYF. The CDR3 coding sequence is TGCAGTGCTAGGCCTAGCGGGAGAGCCAAAAACATTCAGTACTTC.

This clonotype has just a few counts. The V and J genes are TRBV5-1 and TRBJ2-7; the match to TRBD2 covers 10 bases. The germline CDR1 and CDR2 sequences are SGHRS and YFSETQ. The J segment lost 2 bases and the V segment lost 4 bases, leaving 9 bases of the junction unmatched. The CDR3 has 16 amino acids. The CDR3 nucleotides are TGCGCCAGCAGCCCCATATTAGCGGGAGGCACCTACGAGCAGTACTTC. It is translated as CASSPILAGGTYEQYF.

The V and J genes are TRBV6-5 and TRBJ1-5; D is possibly TRBD1 (6 bases). The CDR3 length is 13 residues. Germline lookup yields CDR1 MNHEY and CDR2 SVGAGI. The V end was cut by 6 bases, the J end by 7 bases, with 13 bases between. This CDR3 is CASRVRGGQPQHF. As DNA, the CDR3 is TGTGCCAGCAGGGTCAGGGGCGGGCAGCCCCAGCATTTT.

This clonotype has only a few counts. The chain combines TRBV5-6 with TRBJ2-1; the D is unclear. Trimming removed 1 base at V and 7 bases at J, with 9 bases between. Per the germline V gene, CDR1 is SGHDT and CDR2 is YYEEEE. The CDR3 consists of 13 residues. The CDR3: CASSLNVWNEQFF. CDR3 in DNA: TGTGCCAGCAGCTTGAATGTTTGGAATGAGCAGTTCTTC.

This rearrangement joins TRBV29-1 to TRBJ2-2; possibly TRBD2 for D (6 bases). The CDR3 consists of 15 residues. Germline assignment: CDR1 SQVTM and CDR2 ANQGSEA. With 5 bases removed from V and 3 bases from J, the gap between germline ends came to 16 bases. The CDR3 coding sequence is TGCAGCGTTCCCGTGGGGGGAGCGGACACCGGGGAGCTGTTTTTT. It encodes CSVPVGGADTGELFF.

In its sample, this clonotype was seen a few times. DNA for the CDR3: TGTGCCAGCCGCGGCAATGCTTTAGTCTCTGGAAACACCATATATTTT. It is translated as CASRGNALVSGNTIYF. The chain recombines TRBV6-5 with TRBJ1-3; no definite D call. The germline V gene encodes CDR1 MNHEY and CDR2 SVGAGI. This CDR3 comprises 16 residues. V lost 8 bases, J lost 0 bases, and 17 bases lay in between.

This clonotype was recorded a few times. The genes are TRBV7-9 and TRBJ2-7, with D perhaps TRBD1 (6 bases). Trimming removed 5 bases at V and 3 bases at J, with 11 bases between. Germline V CDR1 and CDR2: SEHNR, FQNEAQ (reference sequence). The CDR3 covers 13 residues. The CDR3 loop is CASSQQGYYEQYF. The CDR3 nucleotides read TGTGCCAGCAGCCAGCAGGGGTACTACGAGCAGTACTTC.

This sequence joins TRBV4-2 and TRBJ1-4; 9 bases line up with TRBD1. Germline loops: CDR1 LGHNA, CDR2 YNFKEQ. The V segment lost 4 bases and the J segment 8 bases; nucleotides outside the gene matches: 11. This CDR3 contains 16 residues. CDR3 sequence: CASSLKGQGQGEKLFF. CDR3 DNA: TGTGCCAGCAGCCTGAAAGGACAGGGGCAGGGGGAAAAACTGTTTTTT.

This clonotype was seen a few times. This rearrangement joins TRBV29-1 to TRBJ2-7; 8 nucleotides match TRBD1. The germline CDR1 and CDR2 sequences are SQVTM and ANQGSEA. J lost 4 bases, V lost 6 bases, and 8 bases had no gene match. The CDR3 sequence is 13 residues long. CDR3 region: CSVGQGARYEQYF. Here the CDR3 DNA reads TGCAGCGTAGGACAGGGTGCAAGGTACGAGCAGTACTTC.

The rearrangement joins TRBV7-9 to TRBJ2-7, with D tentatively TRBD2 (5 bases). Trimming left V 4 bases short and J 4 bases short, with 11 bases between. Per germline, CDR1 SEHNR and CDR2 FQNEAQ (reference sequence). There are 13 residues in the CDR3. This CDR3 is CASSYASTYEQYF. DNA of the CDR3: TGTGCCAGCAGCTATGCTAGCACTTACGAGCAGTACTTC.

V gene TRBV15 combines with J gene TRBJ2-7; no reliable D call. Trimming removed 3 bases at V and 2 bases at J, with 8 bases between. The germline gives CDR1 LNHNV, CDR2 YYDKDF (reference sequence). This CDR3 contains 13 residues. DNA of the CDR3: TGTGCCACCAGCAGTAGCCCCACCTACGAGCAGTACTTC. Amino acids: CATSSSPTYEQYF.

The chain is built from TRBV20-1 and TRBJ2-1; TRBD2 aligns across 8 bases. CDR3 length: 14 residues. J lost 9 bases, V lost 3 bases, and 10 bases had no gene match. CDR1 is DFQATT and CDR2 is SNEGSKA in the germline V gene (reference sequence). The CDR3 DNA sequence: TGCAGTGCTAGGATGAGCGGGAGAATGGGTGAGCAGTTCTTC. This translates into CSARMSGRMGEQFF.

In this sample, this clonotype turned up a few times. The V gene is TRBV4-1, the J gene TRBJ2-1; perhaps TRBD2 as D (5 bases). CDR1 is MGHRA, CDR2 YSYEKL, per germline. This CDR3 is built from 16 residues. V gave up 5 bases and J gave up 6 bases, with 20 bases separating them. The CDR3 loop is CASSFRGLDAGNEQFF. CDR3 coding DNA: TGCGCCAGCAGCTTCCGTGGGCTAGATGCGGGCAATGAGCAGTTCTTC.

J is TRBJ2-1 and V is TRBV11-3, with 8 nucleotides matching TRBD2. Germline-derived CDR1 and CDR2 are SGHNT and YENEEA. V dropped 2 bases and J dropped 5; count of bases not matched to a gene: 5. The CDR3 consists of 15 residues. In DNA, the CDR3 is TGTGCCAGCAGCTTACTGGCTAGCGGGCACAATGAGCAGTTCTTC. Residues: CASSLLASGHNEQFF.

This clonotype appeared a single time. This sequence joins TRBV12-3 or TRBV12-4 and TRBJ1-4, with 7 nucleotides matching TRBD1. The trim removed 7 bases at V and 7 bases at J, leaving 9 bases unmatched. The CDR3 consists of 14 residues. Written as DNA, the CDR3 is TGTGCCAGCACCAGTCGACAGGGCGGTGAAAAACTGTTTTTT. Translation: CASTSRQGGEKLFF.

The chain has TRBV7-8 and TRBJ2-2, with D perhaps matching TRBD1 (5 bases). Germline V gives CDR1 SGHVS, CDR2 FQNEAQ. V gave up 3 bases and J gave up 0 bases, with 11 bases separating them. The CDR3 loop spans 16 amino acids. The CDR3, as DNA: TGTGCCAGCAGCTTCGCAGGGTGGTCGAACACCGGGGAGCTGTTTTTT. It is translated as CASSFAGWSNTGELFF.